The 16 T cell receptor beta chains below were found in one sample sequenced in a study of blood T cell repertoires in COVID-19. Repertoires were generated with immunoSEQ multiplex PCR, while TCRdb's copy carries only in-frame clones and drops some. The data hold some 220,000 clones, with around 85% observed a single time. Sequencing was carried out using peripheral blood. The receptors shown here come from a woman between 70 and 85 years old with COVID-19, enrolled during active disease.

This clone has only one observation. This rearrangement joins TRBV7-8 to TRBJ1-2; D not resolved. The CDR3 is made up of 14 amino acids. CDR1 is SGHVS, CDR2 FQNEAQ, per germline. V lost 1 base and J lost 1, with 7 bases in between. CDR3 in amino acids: CASSLVRLNYGYTF. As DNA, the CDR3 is TGTGCCAGCAGCTTAGTAAGACTTAACTATGGCTACACCTTC.

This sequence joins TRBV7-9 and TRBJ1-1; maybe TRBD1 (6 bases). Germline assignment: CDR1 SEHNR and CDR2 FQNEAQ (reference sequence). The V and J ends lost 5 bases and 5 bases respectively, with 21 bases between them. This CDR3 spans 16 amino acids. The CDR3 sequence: CASSERRGGGKTEAFF. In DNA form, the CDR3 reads TGTGCCAGCAGCGAAAGGAGGGGAGGGGGGAAGACTGAAGCTTTCTTT.

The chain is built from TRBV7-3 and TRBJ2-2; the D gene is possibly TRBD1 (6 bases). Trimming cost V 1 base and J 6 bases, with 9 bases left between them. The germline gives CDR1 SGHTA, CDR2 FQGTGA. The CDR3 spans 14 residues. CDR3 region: CASSLSRGAGELFF. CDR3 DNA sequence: TGTGCCAGCAGCTTAAGCAGGGGCGCCGGGGAGCTGTTTTTT. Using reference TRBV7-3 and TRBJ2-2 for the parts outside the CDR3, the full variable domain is GAGVSQTPSNKVTEKGKYVELRCDPISGHTALYWYRQSLGQGPEFLIYFQGTGAADDSGLPNDRFFAVRPEGSVSTLKIQRTERGDSAVYLCASSLSRGAGELFFGEGSRLTVL.

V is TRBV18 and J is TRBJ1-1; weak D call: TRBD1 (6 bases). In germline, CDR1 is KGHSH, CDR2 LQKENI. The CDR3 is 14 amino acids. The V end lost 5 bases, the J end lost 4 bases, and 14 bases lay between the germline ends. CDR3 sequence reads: CASSAPQGRTEAFF. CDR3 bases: TGTGCCAGCTCAGCTCCCCAGGGGCGCACTGAAGCTTTCTTT.

CDR3 residues: CASSEGRAFF. CDR3 in DNA: TGTGCCAGCAGTGAAGGGAGGGCTTTCTTT. V gene TRBV2 combines with J gene TRBJ1-1; D remains unclear. The CDR3 is 10 residues long. Germline assignment: CDR1 SNHLY and CDR2 FYNNEI. Trimming cost V 1 base and J 11 bases, with 5 bases left between them.

Here the CDR3 DNA reads TGTGCCAGTACACAGGGGGCCGCCCAAGGCTGGGCCAACGTCCTGACTTTC. It encodes CASTQGAAQGWANVLTF. The V gene is TRBV19, the J gene TRBJ2-6; 9 bases are shared with TRBD1. V lost 7 bases, J lost 5 bases, and 12 bases stayed unmatched. The CDR3 covers 17 residues. The germline CDR1 and CDR2 sequences are LNHDA and SQIVND (reference sequence).

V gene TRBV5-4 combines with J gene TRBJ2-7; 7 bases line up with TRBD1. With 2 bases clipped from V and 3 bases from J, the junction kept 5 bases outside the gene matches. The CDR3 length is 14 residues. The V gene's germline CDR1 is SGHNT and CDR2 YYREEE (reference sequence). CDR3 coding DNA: TGTGCCAGCAGCTTCCAGGGACAGCGCTACGAGCAGTACTTC. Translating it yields CASSFQGQRYEQYF.

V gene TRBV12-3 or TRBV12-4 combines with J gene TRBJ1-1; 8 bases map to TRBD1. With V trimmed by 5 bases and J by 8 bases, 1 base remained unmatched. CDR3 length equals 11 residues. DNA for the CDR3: TGTGCCAGCAGTGGGGACAGGGAAGCTTTCTTT. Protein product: CASSGDREAFF.

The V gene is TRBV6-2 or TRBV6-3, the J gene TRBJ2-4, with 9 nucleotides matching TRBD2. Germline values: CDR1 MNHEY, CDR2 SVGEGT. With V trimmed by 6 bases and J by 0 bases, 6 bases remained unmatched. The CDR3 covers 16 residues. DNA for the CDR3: TGTGCCAGCAGGCCTAGACTAGCGGTAGCCAAAAACATTCAGTACTTC. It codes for CASRPRLAVAKNIQYF.

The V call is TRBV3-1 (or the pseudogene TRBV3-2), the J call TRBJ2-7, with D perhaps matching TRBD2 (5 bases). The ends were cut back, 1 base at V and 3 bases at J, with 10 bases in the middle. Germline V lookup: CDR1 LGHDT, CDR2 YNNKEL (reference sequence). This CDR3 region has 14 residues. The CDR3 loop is CASSQGTSNYEQYF. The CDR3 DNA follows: TGTGCCAGCAGCCAAGGTACTAGTAACTACGAGCAGTACTTC.

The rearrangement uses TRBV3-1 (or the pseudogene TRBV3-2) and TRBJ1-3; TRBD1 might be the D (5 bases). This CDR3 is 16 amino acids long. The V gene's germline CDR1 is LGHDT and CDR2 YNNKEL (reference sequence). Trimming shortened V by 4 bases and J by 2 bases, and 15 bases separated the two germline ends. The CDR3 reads CASSRHRPGPGNTIYF. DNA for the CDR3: TGTGCCAGCAGCCGACACAGGCCAGGACCTGGAAACACCATATATTTT.

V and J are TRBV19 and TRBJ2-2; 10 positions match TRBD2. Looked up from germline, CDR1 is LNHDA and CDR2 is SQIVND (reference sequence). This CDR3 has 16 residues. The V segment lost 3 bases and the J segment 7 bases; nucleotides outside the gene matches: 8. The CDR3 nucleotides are TGTGCCAGTAGTATGGGGAGCGGGGGGGCAGGCGGGGAGCTGTTTTTT. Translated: CASSMGSGGAGGELFF.

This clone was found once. This CDR3 reads CASSVGGGNYGYTF. CDR3 coding DNA: TGTGCCAGCAGCGTAGGTGGCGGAAACTATGGCTACACCTTC. The V call is TRBV9, the J call TRBJ1-2; unclear D gene. The germline V and J ends were trimmed by 0 bases and 2 bases, with 8 bases remaining between them. This CDR3 has 14 residues. The germline V gene encodes CDR1 SGDLS and CDR2 YYNGEE.

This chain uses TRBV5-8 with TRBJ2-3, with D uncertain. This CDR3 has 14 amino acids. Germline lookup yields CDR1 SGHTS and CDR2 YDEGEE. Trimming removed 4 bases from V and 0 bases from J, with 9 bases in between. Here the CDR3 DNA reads TGTGCCAGCAGCGCGATAAGAAGCACAGATACGCAGTATTTT. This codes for CASSAIRSTDTQYF.

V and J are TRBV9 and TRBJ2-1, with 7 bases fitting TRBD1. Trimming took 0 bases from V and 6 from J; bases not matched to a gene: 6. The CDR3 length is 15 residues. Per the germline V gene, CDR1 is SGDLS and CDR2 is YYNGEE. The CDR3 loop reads CASSVEGGAGNEQFF. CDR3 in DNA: TGTGCCAGCAGCGTAGAAGGGGGCGCGGGCAATGAGCAGTTCTTC.

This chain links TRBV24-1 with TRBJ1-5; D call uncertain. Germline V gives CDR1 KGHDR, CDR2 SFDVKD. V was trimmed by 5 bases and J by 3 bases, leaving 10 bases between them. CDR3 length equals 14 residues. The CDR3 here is CATSVAGDNQPQHF. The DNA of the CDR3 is TGTGCCACCAGTGTTGCCGGAGACAATCAGCCCCAGCATTTT.